The 13 T cell receptor beta chains below were found in one sample sequenced in a study of PD-1 blockade in classical Hodgkin lymphoma. Profiling relied on immunoSEQ multiplex PCR, and the TCRdb table lists in-frame clones only, not all of them. The sample comprises over 15,000 clones, roughly 84% of which are singletons, and more than 35% rests with the top ten. Every patient had relapsed following autologous stem cell transplantation, and cohorts differed in brentuximab vedotin exposure. Sequences were derived from peripheral blood mononuclear cells (PBMCs), sampled before the second cycle of nivolumab. These receptors all come from a human donor with classical Hodgkin lymphoma.

The count of this clone is one. The chain links TRBV9 to TRBJ1-4; D is possibly TRBD1 (5 bases). Germline assignment: CDR1 SGDLS and CDR2 YYNGEE. Trimming pared 4 bases from V and 7 bases from J, leaving 17 bases between. The CDR3 spans 15 residues. This CDR3 reads CASSQLGGVGEKLFF. The CDR3 DNA reads as TGTGCCAGCAGCCAATTGGGGGGTGTAGGTGAAAAACTGTTTTTT. The variable domain in full, completed from reference TRBV9 and TRBJ1-4, reads DSGVTQTPKHLITATGQRVTLRCSPRSGDLSVYWYQQSLDQGLQFLIQYYNGEERAKGNILERFSAQQFPDLHSELNLSSLELGDSALYFCASSQLGGVGEKLFFGSGTQLSVL.

The gene calls are TRBV10-3 and TRBJ1-4; D call uncertain. With 0 bases removed from V and 1 base from J, the gap between germline ends came to 15 bases. Germline CDR1 ENHRY, CDR2 SYGVKD. CDR3 length: 18 amino acids. CDR3 DNA sequence: TGTGCCATCAGTGAGTCTGGCCCAGAGGGAGGAACTAATGAAAAACTGTTTTTT. It translates to CAISESGPEGGTNEKLFF.

The chain links TRBV6-5 to TRBJ2-7; a weak D match, TRBD2 (5 bases). Trimming cost V 5 bases and J 0 bases, with 11 bases left between them. Per the germline V gene, CDR1 is MNHEY and CDR2 is SVGAGI. The CDR3 totals 14 residues. In DNA form, the CDR3 reads TGTGCCAGCAGTCGTGTCCGGGACTCCTACGAGCAGTACTTC. Protein: CASSRVRDSYEQYF.

The chain uses TRBV10-3 and TRBJ1-5; TRBD1 aligns across 11 bases. Per germline, CDR1 ENHRY and CDR2 SYGVKD. This CDR3 contains 13 residues. With V trimmed by 10 bases and J by 7 bases, 6 bases remained unmatched. The CDR3 reads CATRTGGGQPQHF. The CDR3 DNA reads as TGTGCCACCAGGACAGGGGGCGGGCAGCCCCAGCATTTT.

The chain links TRBV5-1 to TRBJ1-5; tentative D call: TRBD1 (5 bases). The CDR3 has 15 amino acids. Germline lookup yields CDR1 SGHRS and CDR2 YFSETQ. Trimming pared 4 bases from V and 0 bases from J, leaving 11 bases between. The CDR3 nucleotides read TGCGCCAGCAGCCAAACAGGCTATAGCAATCAGCCCCAGCATTTT. Translating gives CASSQTGYSNQPQHF.

This clone was detected a few times. The V gene is TRBV30, the J gene TRBJ1-6, with unresolved D. In germline, CDR1 is GTSNPN, CDR2 SVGIG (reference sequence). The CDR3 is 17 amino acids. Trimming removed 4 bases at V and 0 bases at J, with 16 bases between. For the CDR3, the DNA is TGTGCCTGGATCCGTGGAGGGCCAAGCTCCTATAATTCACCCCTCCACTTT. Amino acid sequence: CAWIRGGPSSYNSPLHF.

This sequence joins TRBV7-9 and TRBJ1-1; 8 bases fit TRBD1. The V segment lost 3 bases and the J segment 2 bases; nucleotides outside the gene matches: 11. The CDR3 sequence is 17 residues long. Germline CDR1 reads SEHNR; CDR2 reads FQNEAQ (reference sequence). The CDR3 DNA is TGTGCCAGCAGCTTTGGAGTGAATCAGGGGGCAAACACTGAAGCTTTCTTT. It translates to CASSFGVNQGANTEAFF.

This clone has more than one count but fewer than ten. The J gene is TRBJ2-4, the V gene TRBV5-4, with D perhaps TRBD2 (6 bases). The length of the CDR3 is 16 residues. Deletions cut 6 bases from V and 0 bases from J, with 16 bases between. Germline loops: CDR1 SGHNT, CDR2 YYREEE (reference sequence). The CDR3 nucleotides read TGTGCCAGCACCAGGCGGGGAGACCTAGCCAAAAACATTCAGTACTTC. Its protein is CASTRRGDLAKNIQYF.

This chain links TRBV2 with TRBJ1-1; D unresolved. Germline V gene lookup returns CDR1 SNHLY and CDR2 FYNNEI. The CDR3 loop spans 16 amino acids. V was shortened by 2 bases and J by 7 bases, with 20 bases between the two germline ends. The CDR3 loop reads CASSEYKGATYGEAFF. In nucleotides, the CDR3 is TGTGCCAGCAGTGAATATAAGGGAGCTACCTACGGTGAAGCTTTCTTT.

This chain joins TRBV7-6 and TRBJ1-4, with D possibly being TRBD1 (5 bases). The CDR3 runs 18 residues. The germline V gene encodes CDR1 SGHVS and CDR2 FNYEAQ. Trimming pared 1 base from V and 5 bases from J, leaving 20 bases between. CDR3: CASSLVTGGSRGNEKLFF. CDR3 DNA: TGTGCCAGCAGCTTAGTTACCGGGGGAAGCCGGGGCAATGAAAAACTGTTTTTT.

The genes are TRBV9 and TRBJ2-1; D is perhaps TRBD2 (7 bases). V shed 0 bases and J shed 0 bases, with 22 bases lying between them. The CDR3 is 20 residues long. Germline V gene data show CDR1 as SGDLS and CDR2 as YYNGEE. Here the CDR3 reads CASSVAPWAGAQSSYNEQFF. Here the CDR3 DNA reads TGTGCCAGCAGCGTAGCCCCGTGGGCGGGGGCGCAAAGCTCCTACAATGAGCAGTTCTTC.

The chain couples TRBV7-9 to TRBJ1-3; D unclear. Germline assignment: CDR1 SEHNR and CDR2 FQNEAQ (reference sequence). This CDR3 region has 15 residues. Deletions cut 1 base from V and 0 bases from J, with 7 bases between. Here the CDR3 DNA reads TGTGCCAGCAGCTTAGATGGGGTCTCTGGAAACACCATATATTTT. Encoded protein: CASSLDGVSGNTIYF.

V is TRBV5-6 and J is TRBJ2-2; D may match TRBD1 or TRBD2 (5 bases each). V was cut by 4 bases and J by 4 bases, with 23 bases left in between. Germline CDR1 and CDR2: SGHDT and YYEEEE. CDR3 size: 18 residues. In nucleotides, the CDR3 is TGTGCCAGCAGCCATTGGGGGACCCCTTCCAGGGTCACCGGGGAGCTGTTTTTT. This translates into CASSHWGTPSRVTGELFF.